This T cell receptor beta chain was retrieved from a study of blood T cells in healthy people across ages. The use of a sample-barcoded 5' primer and a J-beta primer mix characterized a second PCR of about 6 to 12 cycles. A single record per CDR3 protein comes from TCRdb applying MiXCR to the 5' RACE reads. Of approximately 830,000 distinct CDR3 sequences listed, about 59% were seen once; the top ten hold 25% to 30%. Study-level findings and limits: TCR beta diversity, measured per million T cells, fell in a roughly linear way with age. There were more naive CD4+ cells and higher diversity in long-lived donors than in aged donors.

With regard to this clonotype: The antigen is not known.

This sequence originates from a man aged 25 to 40 in good health. Sequencing used blood.

The CDR3 loop reads CASSWTFPTSGANVLTF. Written as DNA, the CDR3 is TGTGCCAGCAGTTGGACATTTCCAACTTCTGGGGCCAACGTCCTGACTTTC. The chain recombines TRBV28 with TRBJ2-6, with D perhaps matching TRBD1 (5 bases). Trimming left V 4 bases short and J 1 base short, with 14 bases between. Germline V lookup: CDR1 MDHEN, CDR2 SYDVKM. CDR3 length: 17 residues.